These T cell receptor beta chains were read from a single sample in a study of long-term antiretroviral therapy in people with HIV. TCRdb's table, derived via immunoSEQ multiplex PCR, lists solely in-frame clones and lacks some. The sample comprises under 50,000 clones, more than 80% of which are singletons, and roughly 6.1% rests with the top ten. The sample consisted of unsorted PBMCs, taken 3.1 years after starting antiretroviral therapy. These receptors were taken from a woman between 50 and 59 years old with HIV. The CDR3 runs from the conserved cysteine through the conserved F or W. A D gene is named only where the DNA matches it firmly. Clone size is stated in some rows and not others, as once, few, many or a class when expanded.

d_call clone_size j_call v_call cdr3_aa cdr3_nt
- - TRBJ1-1 TRBV5-1 CASSSLTEAFF TGCGCCAGCAGTAGTTTGACCGAAGCTTTCTTT
- once TRBJ2-5 TRBV5-1 CASSLEQETQYF TGCGCCAGCAGCTTGGAGCAAGAGACCCAGTACTTC
TRBD1 - TRBJ1-3 TRBV25-1 CASSVGTGGTGNTIYF TGTGCCAGCAGTGTAGGGACAGGGGGTACTGGAAACACCATATATTTT
- - TRBJ1-3 TRBV5-4 CASSLGQRAGNTIYF TGTGCCAGCAGCTTGGGACAGAGAGCTGGAAACACCATATATTTT
- - TRBJ2-5 TRBV4-1 CASSQDVGNRGGETQYF TGCGCCAGCAGCCAAGATGTGGGGAATAGGGGAGGAGAGACCCAGTACTTC
- once TRBJ2-7 TRBV27 CASSPLGGPAYEQYF TGTGCCAGCAGTCCCCTGGGGGGGCCGGCCTACGAGCAGTACTTC
TRBD1 - TRBJ1-1 TRBV7-3 CASSARGGTEAFF TGTGCCAGCAGCGCCAGGGGGGGCACTGAAGCTTTCTTT
- - TRBJ2-3 TRBV27 CAFFESATDTQYF TGTGCCTTCTTTGAATCGGCAACAGATACGCAGTATTTT
- - TRBJ1-1 TRBV5-6 CASSLFLGRIGRPFF TGTGCCAGCAGCTTGTTTTTAGGTCGGATTGGGAGACCTTTCTTT
TRBD1 - TRBJ2-2 TRBV9 CASSAEDRGFTGELFF TGTGCCAGCAGCGCGGAGGACAGGGGGTTCACCGGGGAGCTGTTTTTT
- - TRBJ1-1 TRBV6-5 CASTLTPGGGTEAFF TGTGCCAGCACCCTTACCCCTGGGGGGGGCACTGAAGCTTTCTTT
- - TRBJ2-1 TRBV6-5 CASTSPGNEQFF TGTGCCAGCACCTCCCCGGGGAATGAGCAGTTCTTC
- - TRBJ1-2 TRBV4-3 CASSQDFQGNYGYTF TGCGCCAGCAGCCAAGATTTTCAGGGGAACTATGGCTACACCTTC
TRBD1 - TRBJ1-1 TRBV5-4 CASSLGNTGGEKAFF TGTGCCAGCAGCTTGGGTAATACAGGGGGCGAGAAAGCTTTCTTT
- - TRBJ2-7 TRBV7-3 CASSLEGTSNEQYF TGTGCCAGCAGCTTAGAAGGGACATCGAACGAGCAGTACTTC
- - TRBJ2-1 TRBV5-8 CASSYRGLGVKALNEQFF TGTGCCAGCAGCTACCGGGGCCTCGGGGTAAAGGCCCTCAATGAGCAGTTCTTC
- - TRBJ1-5 TRBV28 CASRRTAGVNQPQHF TGTGCCAGCCGGAGAACTGCGGGGGTGAATCAGCCCCAGCATTTT
- - TRBJ2-7 TRBV6-5 CASSYSRGRSYEQYF TGTGCCAGCAGTTACTCGCGCGGCAGGTCCTACGAGCAGTACTTC
- - TRBJ1-2 TRBV5-1 CASSLALAGSYGYTF TGCGCCAGCAGCTTGGCTCTTGCTGGGAGCTATGGCTACACCTTC
TRBD1 - TRBJ2-1 TRBV7-7 CASSFDRGGYNEQFF TGTGCTAGCAGTTTCGACAGGGGGGGCTACAATGAGCAGTTCTTC
- - TRBJ2-7 TRBV7-2 CASSQTRGPSAPFSYEQYF TGTGCCAGCAGCCAAACTCGCGGGCCATCCGCTCCCTTCTCCTACGAGCAGTACTTC
- - TRBJ1-3 TRBV7-2 CASSQAPSGSGNTIYF TGTGCCAGCAGTCAAGCCCCTTCTGGATCCGGAAACACCATATATTTT
- - TRBJ2-3 TRBV14 CASSPEHSSSTDTQYF TGTGCCAGCAGCCCAGAACACTCATCTAGCACAGATACGCAGTATTTT
- - TRBJ1-1 TRBV5-1 CASSFQGNTEAFF TGCGCCAGCAGCTTCCAGGGAAACACTGAAGCTTTCTTT
- - TRBJ1-6 TRBV9 CASSVEGTSSYNSPLHF TGTGCCAGCAGCGTAGAGGGAACTAGCTCCTATAATTCACCCCTCCACTTT
TRBD1 - TRBJ1-1 TRBV4-1 CASSQPKGQANTEAFF TGCGCCAGCAGCCAACCCAAGGGACAGGCGAACACTGAAGCTTTCTTT
- - TRBJ2-3 TRBV7-2 CASSLGWGGRDTQYF TGTGCCAGCAGCTTAGGGTGGGGGGGCAGGGATACGCAGTATTTT
TRBD2 - TRBJ2-7 TRBV28 CASSLGSGGPPYEQYF TGTGCCAGCAGTTTAGGTAGCGGGGGGCCTCCTTACGAGCAGTACTTC
TRBD1 - TRBJ2-7 TRBV7-8 CASSPRRDRGYEQYF TGTGCCAGCAGCCCCCGACGAGACAGGGGTTACGAGCAGTACTTC
- once TRBJ1-5 TRBV7-2 CASSSSRSNQPQHF TGTGCCAGCAGCTCCAGCAGGAGCAATCAGCCCCAGCATTTT
TRBD1 - TRBJ2-7 TRBV7-9 CAIRAEGQKLNSYEQYF TGTGCCATCCGCGCTGAGGGACAGAAATTAAATTCCTACGAGCAGTACTTC
- - TRBJ2-1 TRBV5-4 CASSLGQARSYNEQFF TGTGCCAGCAGCTTGGGACAAGCAAGAAGCTACAATGAGCAGTTCTTC
- - TRBJ1-2 TRBV21-1 CASSSRLTPAVNYGYTF TGTGCCAGCAGCTCCCGTTTAACCCCTGCAGTTAACTATGGCTACACCTTC
TRBD1 once TRBJ2-7 TRBV7-9 CASSSGQGFFDEQYF TGTGCCAGCAGCTCGGGACAGGGTTTTTTCGACGAGCAGTACTTC
- - TRBJ1-3 TRBV30 CAWSKQLNSGNTIYF TGTGCCTGGAGTAAGCAGTTGAACTCTGGAAACACCATATATTTT
TRBD1 - TRBJ1-2 TRBV11-2 CASSLDRTGRAYGYTF TGTGCCAGCAGCTTAGATAGGACAGGAAGGGCCTATGGCTACACCTTC
TRBD2 - TRBJ2-1 TRBV7-3 CASSLSGGTTYNEQFF TGTGCCAGCAGCTTAAGCGGGGGGACGACCTACAATGAGCAGTTCTTC
TRBD1 - TRBJ1-2 TRBV6-5 CASSRTGEEDGYTF TGTGCCAGCAGTCGGACAGGGGAGGAGGATGGCTACACCTTC
TRBD2 - TRBJ2-2 TRBV5-4 CASSLGTSGTTNTGELFF TGTGCCAGCAGCTTGGGGACTAGCGGGACAACGAACACCGGGGAGCTGTTTTTT
TRBD1 - TRBJ1-1 TRBV10-3 CAISESAQGRDTEAFF TGTGCCATCAGTGAGTCGGCACAGGGGAGGGACACTGAAGCTTTCTTT
TRBD2 few TRBJ2-2 TRBV10-3 CAIPGGVTGELFF TGTGCCATCCCTGGGGGGGTTACCGGGGAGCTGTTTTTT
TRBD1 - TRBJ1-1 TRBV7-9 CASSISGTENTEAFF TGTGCCAGCAGCATCTCCGGGACAGAGAACACTGAAGCTTTCTTT
TRBD1 - TRBJ1-2 TRBV2 CASSAGQGAVYGYTF TGTGCCAGCAGTGCGGGACAGGGGGCAGTCTATGGCTACACCTTC
- - TRBJ1-1 TRBV29-1 CSVVRAQGTEAFF TGCAGCGTTGTCCGCGCCCAGGGGACTGAAGCTTTCTTT
TRBD2 - TRBJ2-3 TRBV6-4 CASSVASGRTDTQYF TGTGCCAGCAGTGTGGCTAGCGGCCGCACAGATACGCAGTATTTT
- once TRBJ2-6 TRBV2 CASSEALEGHLSGANVLTF TGTGCCAGCAGTGAAGCGCTTGAAGGACACCTCTCTGGGGCCAACGTCCTGACTTTC
- - TRBJ1-5 TRBV27 CASSKGFSEPQHF TGTGCCAGCAGTAAGGGGTTTAGTGAGCCCCAGCATTTT
- - TRBJ2-7 TRBV4-1 CASSQEGGYEQYF TGCGCCAGCAGCCAAGAGGGGGGCTACGAGCAGTACTTC
TRBD2 - TRBJ2-3 TRBV14 CASSLGTSGGDTQYF TGTGCCAGCAGCCTAGGGACTAGCGGGGGAGATACGCAGTATTTT
- - TRBJ2-7 TRBV27 CASSWASATYEQYF TGTGCCAGCAGTTGGGCTAGCGCCACTTACGAGCAGTACTTC
- - TRBJ1-2 TRBV7-9 CASSLGAGPLYGYTF TGTGCCAGCAGCTTAGGTGCAGGGCCCTTATATGGCTACACCTTC
TRBD1 few TRBJ1-5 TRBV29-1 CSVGDRDQPQHF TGCAGCGTAGGGGACAGGGATCAGCCCCAGCATTTT
- - TRBJ2-5 TRBV4-1 CASSPADTQETQYF TGCGCCAGCAGTCCAGCGGACACCCAAGAGACCCAGTACTTC
- few TRBJ1-3 TRBV2 CASRRSIASSGNTIYF TGTGCCAGCAGGAGATCAATCGCTTCCTCTGGAAACACCATATATTTT